The present TCR beta chain was sequenced within a study of cytomegalovirus exposure and HLA in healthy donors. Broader study findings: The authors excluded some V segments, including TRBV6-2 and TRBV6-3, as indistinguishable. High sensitivity and specificity were reportedly achieved when the classifier diagnosed cytomegalovirus status. An analysis that came later showed most CMV-associated TCR beta chains appearing HLA-restricted. A cluster of highly shared sequence variants was likely a sequencing artifact.

The CDR3 consists of 12 residues. The germline CDR1 and CDR2 sequences are MDHEN and SYDVKM. Trimming took off 7 bases at V and 4 bases at J, with 8 bases between the two ends. PCR was performed using 60 Vbeta and 13 Jbeta primers. Repertoires were generated with immunoSEQ multiplex PCR, while TCRdb's copy carries only in-frame clones and drops some. In the table there are 70,000 to 90,000 clones, 55% to 65% of which are singletons. The sample holds one count of this clone. Its antigen is not known. This receptor was identified in a woman aged 35 to 49 in good health and CMV-seropositive. The sequencing sample was made of PBMCs. V usage is TRBV28 and J usage is TRBJ2-1; D not certain. CDR3 amino acids: CASTMEYNEQFF. The CDR3 bases are TGTGCCAGCACTATGGAGTACAATGAGCAGTTCTTC.